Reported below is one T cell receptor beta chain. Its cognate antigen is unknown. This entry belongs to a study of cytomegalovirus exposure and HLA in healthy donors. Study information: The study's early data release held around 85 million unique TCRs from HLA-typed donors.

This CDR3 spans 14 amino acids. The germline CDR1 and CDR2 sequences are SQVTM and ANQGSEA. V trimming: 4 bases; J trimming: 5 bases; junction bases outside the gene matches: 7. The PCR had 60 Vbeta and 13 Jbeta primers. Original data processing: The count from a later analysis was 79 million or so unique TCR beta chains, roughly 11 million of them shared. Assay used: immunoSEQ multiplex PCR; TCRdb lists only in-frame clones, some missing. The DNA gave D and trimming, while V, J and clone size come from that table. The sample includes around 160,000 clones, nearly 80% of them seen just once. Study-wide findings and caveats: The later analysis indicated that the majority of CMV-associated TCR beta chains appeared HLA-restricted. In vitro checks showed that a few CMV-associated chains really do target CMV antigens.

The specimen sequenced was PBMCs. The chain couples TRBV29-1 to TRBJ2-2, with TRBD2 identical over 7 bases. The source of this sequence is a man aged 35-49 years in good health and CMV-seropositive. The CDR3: CSVGAGDQTGELFF. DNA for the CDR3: TGCAGCGTTGGGGCGGGAGATCAAACCGGGGAGCTGTTTTTT.